This is a list of T cell receptor beta chains from one sample in a study of siplizumab effects on memory and regulatory T cells. Clones were read by immunoSEQ multiplex PCR, and TCRdb kept only the in-frame ones, dropping some. The sample consists of about 120,000 clones, roughly 95% of them appearing once. The sample taken for sequencing was non-Treg CD4+ T cells sorted from blood. The receptors were sampled from a human donor in good health. Both conserved end residues are part of each CDR3. Fields, in order: D gene, J gene, V gene, clone size, CDR3 protein, CDR3 DNA. D genes are given only for firm matches. Size is omitted from some rows. Given values are once, few, many or a class for expanded clones.

. | TRBJ1-1 | TRBV5-1 | . | CASSPGAVNTEAFF | TGCGCCAGCAGCCCTGGGGCGGTGAACACTGAAGCTTTCTTT
. | TRBJ1-6 | TRBV4-2 | . | CASSQESTGLGSPLHF | TGTGCCAGCAGCCAAGAATCTACGGGATTGGGTTCACCCCTCCACTTT
TRBD1 | TRBJ1-4 | TRBV4-1 | . | CASSQGRTGNSEKLFF | TGCGCCAGCAGCCAAGGGCGGACAGGGAACAGTGAAAAACTGTTTTTT
. | TRBJ2-3 | TRBV28 | . | CASSQLAPSTDTQYF | TGTGCCAGCAGCCAACTAGCCCCGAGCACAGATACGCAGTATTTT
TRBD1 | TRBJ2-7 | TRBV18 | . | CASSPIQGFHEQYF | TGTGCCAGCTCACCGATACAGGGGTTCCACGAGCAGTACTTC
TRBD1 | TRBJ1-1 | TRBV4-3 | . | CASSPSGQGRLAFF | TGCGCCAGCAGCCCCTCCGGACAGGGACGATTAGCTTTCTTT
TRBD1 | TRBJ1-1 | TRBV7-2 | . | CASSLDGQGALRAFF | TGTGCCAGCAGCTTAGACGGACAGGGGGCTCTGAGGGCTTTCTTT
TRBD2 | TRBJ2-1 | TRBV6-1 | . | CASNLGGGYNEQFF | TGTGCCAGCAACTTGGGGGGGGGCTACAATGAGCAGTTCTTC
TRBD1 | TRBJ2-3 | TRBV7-2 | once | CASSLSSPQGSDTQYF | TGTGCCAGCAGCTTAAGTTCCCCACAGGGGTCAGATACGCAGTATTTT
. | TRBJ2-7 | TRBV2 | . | CASKAGTYEQYF | TGTGCCAGCAAAGCCGGGACCTACGAGCAGTACTTC
. | TRBJ2-6 | TRBV7-9 | . | CASNRGANVLTF | TGTGCCAGCAACAGGGGGGCCAACGTCCTGACTTTC
. | TRBJ1-5 | TRBV4-3 | . | CASSQDGTGLKPQHF | TGCGCCAGCAGCCAAGACGGTACAGGACTGAAGCCCCAGCATTTT
. | TRBJ1-5 | TRBV5-8 | . | CASSKGVDSYSNQPQHF | TGTGCCAGCAGCAAGGGAGTCGACAGCTATAGCAATCAGCCCCAGCATTTT
. | TRBJ2-7 | TRBV20-1 | . | CSALSYEQYF | TGCAGTGCCCTCTCCTACGAGCAGTACTTC
TRBD1 | TRBJ2-7 | TRBV18 | . | CASSPGTVDYEQYF | TGTGCCAGCTCACCGGGGACAGTTGACTACGAGCAGTACTTC
TRBD1 | TRBJ1-4 | TRBV28 | . | CASSRQGAGREKLFF | TGTGCCAGCAGCAGACAGGGGGCTGGGCGTGAAAAACTGTTTTTT
. | TRBJ1-2 | TRBV6-5 | . | CASSYSGTNGYTF | TGTGCCAGCAGTTACTCCGGGACAAATGGCTACACCTTC
TRBD1 | TRBJ2-3 | TRBV7-7 | . | CASSQQGTDTQYF | TGTGCCAGCAGCCAACAGGGGACAGATACGCAGTATTTT
. | TRBJ2-5 | TRBV9 | . | CASSDGTPVGTQYF | TGTGCCAGCAGCGACGGGACTCCGGTAGGGACCCAGTACTTC
. | TRBJ2-7 | TRBV4-2 | . | CASSQDLWYEQYF | TGTGCCAGCAGCCAAGATTTGTGGTACGAGCAGTACTTC
. | TRBJ2-3 | TRBV6-6 | . | CASSGTRTDTQYF | TGTGCCAGCAGTGGGACACGCACAGATACGCAGTATTTT
. | TRBJ1-2 | TRBV20-1 | . | CSASVGQGYTF | TGCAGTGCTAGTGTAGGGCAAGGCTACACCTTC
. | TRBJ2-1 | TRBV11-1 | once | CASSARGQLLDNEQFF | TGTGCCAGCAGCGCCAGGGGCCAGCTACTAGATAATGAGCAGTTCTTC
. | TRBJ2-1 | TRBV5-1 | . | CASSPAVSSYNEQFF | TGCGCCAGCAGCCCAGCGGTCAGCTCCTACAATGAGCAGTTCTTC
. | TRBJ1-3 | TRBV30 | . | CAWSVWGGFGNTIYF | TGTGCCTGGAGTGTTTGGGGGGGTTTTGGAAACACCATATATTTT
. | TRBJ2-2 | TRBV7-3 | once | CASSLTFAGGELFF | TGTGCCAGCAGCTTAACGTTTGCCGGCGGGGAGCTGTTTTTT
. | TRBJ2-7 | TRBV4-1 | . | CASSQVPGPSSYEQYF | TGCGCCAGCAGCCAAGTACCGGGGCCAAGCTCCTACGAGCAGTACTTC
. | TRBJ1-1 | TRBV11-2 | . | CASSFQSQPTEAFF | TGTGCCAGCAGCTTTCAATCCCAGCCCACTGAAGCTTTCTTT
. | TRBJ1-5 | TRBV28 | . | CASSSGTPVGNQPQHF | TGTGCCAGCAGTTCCGGGACCCCGGTAGGCAATCAGCCCCAGCATTTT
. | TRBJ2-7 | TRBV9 | . | CASSARRESYEQYF | TGTGCCAGCAGCGCCCGCAGGGAGTCCTACGAGCAGTACTTC
. | TRBJ2-7 | TRBV28 | few | CASSLGTSYEQYF | TGTGCCAGCAGCCTGGGGACTTCCTACGAGCAGTACTTC
. | TRBJ2-7 | TRBV7-6 | once | CASSLAGISYEQYF | TGTGCCAGCAGCTTAGCGGGGATCTCCTACGAGCAGTACTTC
. | TRBJ1-4 | TRBV19 | . | CASSHPRASEKLFF | TGTGCCAGTAGTCACCCCAGGGCTAGTGAAAAACTGTTTTTT
. | TRBJ2-5 | TRBV11-1 | . | CASSLGSWSETQYF | TGTGCCAGCAGCTTAGGGAGCTGGAGTGAGACCCAGTACTTC
. | TRBJ1-5 | TRBV30 | . | CASHLPGQPQHF | TGTGCCTCCCACCTCCCGGGGCAGCCCCAGCATTTT
. | TRBJ1-4 | TRBV19 | . | CASIKEKSEKLFF | TGTGCCAGTATTAAGGAAAAGAGCGAAAAACTGTTTTTT